This paragraph covers one T cell receptor (beta chain) sequence. Its antigen remains unknown. Treatment was busulfan-fludarabine conditioning, a marrow graft, and cyclophosphamide on days +3 and +4. This table comes from immunoSEQ multiplex PCR, and its TCRdb copy is limited to in-frame clones, with some not included. The table has some 4,300 clones, 80% seen once. This entry comes from a study of T cells after posttransplantation cyclophosphamide. Trimming took 5 bases from V and 0 from J; bases not matched to a gene: 2. Germline V gene lookup returns CDR1 SEHNR and CDR2 FQNEAQ (reference sequence). There are 15 residues in the CDR3. Study outcomes and limitations: Skin or GI-infiltrating T cells shared few TRB sequences with blood. TRB clonality was highly associated with recipient CMV seropositivity and reactivation.

This material consisted of PBMCs, taken after allogeneic stem cell transplant with posttransplant cyclophosphamide. The V gene is TRBV7-9, the J gene TRBJ2-3; 10 positions agree with TRBD2. The clonotype comes from a male patient aged 45-59 years who received an allogeneic stem cell transplant from a related donor and was CMV-positive. A subset of T cells may come from the graft donor. Here the CDR3 reads CASSLLAGSTDTQYF. In nucleotides, the CDR3 is TGTGCCAGCAGCCTACTAGCGGGAAGCACAGATACGCAGTATTTT.